This T cell receptor (beta chain) was sequenced for a study of CD8+ T cells in alopecia areata. Study-level results: An increase in clonality over normal scalp was evident in lesional scalp, especially alopecia totalis/universalis. Resident alphabeta T-cell populations of normal skin are likewise subject to sequencing in scalp samples.

Comments on this clone: As yet, its antigen is unknown.

The authors extracted RNA and reverse transcribed it into cDNA as the sequencing template. The assay was immunoSEQ multiplex PCR, and TCRdb's table has in-frame clones only and misses some. The sample consists of some 210,000 clones, 50% to 70% of them appearing once. Patients with alopecia areata provided lesional scalp punch biopsies as well as peripheral blood. Separation by sorting yielded CD4+ and CD8+ T cells from PBMCs. The CDR3 sequence is 15 residues long. V dropped 1 base and J dropped 6 bases, with 14 bases sitting between them. Per germline, CDR1 SGHVS and CDR2 FQNEAQ. This receptor was taken from a human donor with alopecia areata. The rearrangement links TRBV7-8 to TRBJ2-3, with unresolved D. The source was CD4+ T cells sorted from blood, collected at week 0. The CDR3 loop is CASSLVGLRADTQYF. Written as DNA, the CDR3 is TGTGCCAGCAGCTTAGTCGGGCTCCGGGCGGATACGCAGTATTTT.